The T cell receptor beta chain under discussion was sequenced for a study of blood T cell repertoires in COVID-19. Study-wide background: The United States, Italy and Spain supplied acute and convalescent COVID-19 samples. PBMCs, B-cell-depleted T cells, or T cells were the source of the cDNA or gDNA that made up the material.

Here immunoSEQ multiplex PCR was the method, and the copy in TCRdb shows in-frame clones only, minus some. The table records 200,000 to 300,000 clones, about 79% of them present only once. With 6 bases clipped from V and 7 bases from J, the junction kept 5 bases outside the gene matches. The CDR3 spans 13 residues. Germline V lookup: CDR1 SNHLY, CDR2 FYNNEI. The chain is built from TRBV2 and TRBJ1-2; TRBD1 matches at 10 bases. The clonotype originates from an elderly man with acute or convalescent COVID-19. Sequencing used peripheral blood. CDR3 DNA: TGTGCCAGCAGCCGTGGGACAGGGGTTGGCTACACCTTC. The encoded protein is CASSRGTGVGYTF.